This T cell receptor beta chain was profiled in a study of T cell changes during pregnancy in multiple sclerosis. The CDR3 length is 14 residues. Trimming removed 5 bases from V and 6 bases from J; junction bases left unmatched: 11. The germline V gene has CDR1 GTSNPN and CDR2 SVGIG (reference sequence). Assay: immunoSEQ multiplex PCR; the TCRdb copy retains only in-frame clones and omits some. The sample holds roughly 60,000 clones, around 90% seen once. This clone was detected only a few times. The chain uses TRBV30 and TRBJ1-2; TRBD1 aligns across 8 bases. Here the sequenced sample was peripheral blood, taken in the second trimester of pregnancy. The sequence came from a female donor in good health, enrolled as a control in a pregnancy study. This CDR3 reads CAWGGRRGLHGYTF. The CDR3 nucleotides read TGTGCCTGGGGAGGGCGCAGGGGGCTTCATGGCTACACCTTC.